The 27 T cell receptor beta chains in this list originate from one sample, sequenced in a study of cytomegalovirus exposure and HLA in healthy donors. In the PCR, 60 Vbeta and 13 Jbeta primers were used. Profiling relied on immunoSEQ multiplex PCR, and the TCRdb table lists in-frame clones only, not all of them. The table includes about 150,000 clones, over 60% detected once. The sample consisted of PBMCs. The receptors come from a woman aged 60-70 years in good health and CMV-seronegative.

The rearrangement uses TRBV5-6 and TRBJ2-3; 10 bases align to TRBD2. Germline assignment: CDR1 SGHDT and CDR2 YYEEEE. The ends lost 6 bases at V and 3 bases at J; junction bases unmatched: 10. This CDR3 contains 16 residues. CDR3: CASIGGLAGDTDTQYF. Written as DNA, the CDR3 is TGTGCCAGCATCGGGGGTCTAGCGGGAGATACAGATACGCAGTATTTT.

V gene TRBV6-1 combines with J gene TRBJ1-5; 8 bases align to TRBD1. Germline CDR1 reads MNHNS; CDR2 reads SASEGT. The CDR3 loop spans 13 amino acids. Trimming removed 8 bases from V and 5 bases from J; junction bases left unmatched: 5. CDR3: CASHGTGHQPQHF. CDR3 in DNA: TGTGCCAGCCACGGGACAGGCCATCAGCCCCAGCATTTT.

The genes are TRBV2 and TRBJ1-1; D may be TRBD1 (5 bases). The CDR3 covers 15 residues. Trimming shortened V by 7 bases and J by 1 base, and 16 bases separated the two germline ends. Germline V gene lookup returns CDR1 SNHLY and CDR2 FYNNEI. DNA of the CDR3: TGTGCCAGCATCTTGTCGCGGACAAGGAACACTGAAGCTTTCTTT. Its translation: CASILSRTRNTEAFF. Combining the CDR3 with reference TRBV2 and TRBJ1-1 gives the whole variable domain EPEVTQTPSHQVTQMGQEVILRCVPISNHLYFYWYRQILGQKVEFLVSFYNNEISEKSEIFDDQFSVERPDGSNFTLKIRSTKLEDSAMYFCASILSRTRNTEAFFGQGTRLTVV.

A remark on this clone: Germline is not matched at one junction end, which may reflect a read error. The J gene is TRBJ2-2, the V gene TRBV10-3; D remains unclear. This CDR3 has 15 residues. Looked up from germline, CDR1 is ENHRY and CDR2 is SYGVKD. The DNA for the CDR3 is TGTACCATCAGCTCATTGGCAAATAACACCGGGGAGCTGTTTTTT. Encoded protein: CTISSLANNTGELFF.

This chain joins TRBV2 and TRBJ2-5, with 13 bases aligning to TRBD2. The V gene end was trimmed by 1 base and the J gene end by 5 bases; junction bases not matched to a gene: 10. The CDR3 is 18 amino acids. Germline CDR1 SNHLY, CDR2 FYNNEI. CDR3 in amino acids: CASSEVLAGGLEGETQYF. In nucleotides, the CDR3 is TGTGCCAGCAGTGAAGTACTAGCGGGGGGGCTTGAAGGGGAGACCCAGTACTTC. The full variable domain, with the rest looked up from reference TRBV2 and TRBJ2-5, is EPEVTQTPSHQVTQMGQEVILRCVPISNHLYFYWYRQILGQKVEFLVSFYNNEISEKSEIFDDQFSVERPDGSNFTLKIRSTKLEDSAMYFCASSEVLAGGLEGETQYFGPGTRLLVL.

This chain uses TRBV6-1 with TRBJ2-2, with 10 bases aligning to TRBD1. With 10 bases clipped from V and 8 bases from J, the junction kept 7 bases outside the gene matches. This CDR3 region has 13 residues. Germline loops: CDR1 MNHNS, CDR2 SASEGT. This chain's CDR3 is CATGGQGRGELFF. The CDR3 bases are TGTGCCACCGGGGGACAGGGGAGAGGGGAGCTGTTTTTT.

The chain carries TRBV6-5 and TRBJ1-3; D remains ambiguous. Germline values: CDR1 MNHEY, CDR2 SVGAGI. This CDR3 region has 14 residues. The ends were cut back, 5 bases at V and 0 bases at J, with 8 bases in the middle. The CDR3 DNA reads TGTGCCAGCAGTAAAGTGAGCTCTGGAAACACCATATATTTT. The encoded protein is CASSKVSSGNTIYF.

The CDR3 loop reads CASSSLSGGPTTGELFF. The CDR3 DNA reads as TGTGCCAGCAGTAGTCTTAGCGGGGGCCCGACTACCGGGGAGCTGTTTTTT. This rearrangement joins TRBV27 to TRBJ2-2; 9 nucleotides line up with TRBD2. The CDR3 is made up of 17 amino acids. V trimming: 5 bases; J trimming: 5 bases; junction bases outside the gene matches: 12. Germline V gene lookup returns CDR1 MNHEY and CDR2 SMNVEV (reference sequence).

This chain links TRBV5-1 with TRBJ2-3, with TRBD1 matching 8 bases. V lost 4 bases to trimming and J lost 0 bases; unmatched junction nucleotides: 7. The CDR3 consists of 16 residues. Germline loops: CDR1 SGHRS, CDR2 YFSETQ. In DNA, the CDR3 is TGCGCCAGCAGCCTCGCAGGGGGCATAAGCACAGATACGCAGTATTTT. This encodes CASSLAGGISTDTQYF. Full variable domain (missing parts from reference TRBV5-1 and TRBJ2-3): KAGVTQTPRYLIKTRGQQVTLSCSPISGHRSVSWYQQTPGQGLQFLFEYFSETQRNKGNFPGRFSGRQFSNSRSEMNVSTLELGDSALYLCASSLAGGISTDTQYFGPGTRLTVL.

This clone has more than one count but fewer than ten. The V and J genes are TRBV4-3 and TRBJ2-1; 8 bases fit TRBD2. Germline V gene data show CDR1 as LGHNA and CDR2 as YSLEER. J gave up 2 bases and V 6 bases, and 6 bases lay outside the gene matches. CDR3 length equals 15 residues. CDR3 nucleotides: TGCGCCAGCAGTCGAAGCGGGGGAGCCTACAATGAGCAGTTCTTC. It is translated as CASSRSGGAYNEQFF.

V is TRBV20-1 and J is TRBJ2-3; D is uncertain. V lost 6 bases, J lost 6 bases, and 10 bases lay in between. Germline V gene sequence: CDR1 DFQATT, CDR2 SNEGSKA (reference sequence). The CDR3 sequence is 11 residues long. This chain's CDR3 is CSALPSDTQYF. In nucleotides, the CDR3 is TGCAGTGCCCTCCCCTCGGATACGCAGTATTTT.

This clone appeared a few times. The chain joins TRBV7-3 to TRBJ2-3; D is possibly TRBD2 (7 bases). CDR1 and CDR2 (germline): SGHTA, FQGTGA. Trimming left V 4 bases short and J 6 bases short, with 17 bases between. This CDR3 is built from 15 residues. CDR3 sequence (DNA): TGTGCCAGCAGCTCAGGAGGGGGGGCCGGGGATACGCAGTATTTT. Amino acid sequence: CASSSGGGAGDTQYF.

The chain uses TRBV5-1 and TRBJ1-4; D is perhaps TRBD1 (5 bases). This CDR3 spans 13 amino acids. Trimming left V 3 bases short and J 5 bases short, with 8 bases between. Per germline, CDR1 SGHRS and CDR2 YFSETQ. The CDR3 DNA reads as TGCGCCAGCAGCTCCGACAGAAATGAAAAACTGTTTTTT. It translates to CASSSDRNEKLFF.

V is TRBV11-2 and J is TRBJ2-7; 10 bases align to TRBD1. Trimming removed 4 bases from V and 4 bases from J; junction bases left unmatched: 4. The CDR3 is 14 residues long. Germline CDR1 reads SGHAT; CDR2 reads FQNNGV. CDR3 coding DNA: TGTGCCAGCAGCTGGGACAGGGGAGGGTACGAGCAGTACTTC. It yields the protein CASSWDRGGYEQYF.

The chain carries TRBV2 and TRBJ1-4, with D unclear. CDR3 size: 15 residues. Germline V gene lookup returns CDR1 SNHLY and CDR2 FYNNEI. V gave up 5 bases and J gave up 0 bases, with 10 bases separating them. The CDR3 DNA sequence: TGTGCCAGCAGTCAGCGAGGGACAACTAATGAAAAACTGTTTTTT. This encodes CASSQRGTTNEKLFF.

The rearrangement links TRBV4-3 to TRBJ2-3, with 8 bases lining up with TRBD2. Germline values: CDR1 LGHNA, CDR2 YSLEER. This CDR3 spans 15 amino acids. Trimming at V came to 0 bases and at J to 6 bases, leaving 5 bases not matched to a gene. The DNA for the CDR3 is TGCGCCAGCAGCCAAGAACCGGGGGGGCTTGATACGCAGTATTTT. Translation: CASSQEPGGLDTQYF.

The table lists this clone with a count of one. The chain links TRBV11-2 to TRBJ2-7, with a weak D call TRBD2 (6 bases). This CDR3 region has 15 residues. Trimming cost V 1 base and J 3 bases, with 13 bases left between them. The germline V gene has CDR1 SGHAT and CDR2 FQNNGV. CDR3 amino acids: CASSLAGDPGYEQYF. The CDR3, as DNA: TGTGCCAGCAGCTTAGCGGGGGACCCAGGCTACGAGCAGTACTTC.

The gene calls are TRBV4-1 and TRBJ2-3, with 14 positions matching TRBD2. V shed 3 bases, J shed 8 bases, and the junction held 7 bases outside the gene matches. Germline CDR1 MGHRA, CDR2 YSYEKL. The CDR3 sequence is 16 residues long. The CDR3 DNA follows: TGCGCCAGCAGCCAGGGACTAGCGGGAGCTGGGGGTACGCAGTATTTT. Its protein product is CASSQGLAGAGGTQYF.

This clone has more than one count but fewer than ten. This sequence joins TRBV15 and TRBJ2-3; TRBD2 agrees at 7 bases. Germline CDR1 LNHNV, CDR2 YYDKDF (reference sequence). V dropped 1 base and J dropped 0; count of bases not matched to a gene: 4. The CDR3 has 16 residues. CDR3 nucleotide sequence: TGTGCCACCAGCAGAGGGGGGGGGACGAGCACAGATACGCAGTATTTT. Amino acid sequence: CATSRGGGTSTDTQYF.

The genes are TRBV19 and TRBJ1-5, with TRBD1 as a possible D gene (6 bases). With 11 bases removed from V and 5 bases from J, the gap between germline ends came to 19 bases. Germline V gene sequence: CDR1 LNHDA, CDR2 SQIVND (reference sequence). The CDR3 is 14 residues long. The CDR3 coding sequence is TGTGCCGCGAGTAATGGGGGCAGTCATCAGCCCCAGCATTTT. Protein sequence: CAASNGGSHQPQHF.

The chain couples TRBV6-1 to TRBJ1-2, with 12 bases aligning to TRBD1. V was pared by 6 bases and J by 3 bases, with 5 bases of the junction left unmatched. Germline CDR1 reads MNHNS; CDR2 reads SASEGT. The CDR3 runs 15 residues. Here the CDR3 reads CASRTRDRGHYGYTF. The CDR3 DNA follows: TGTGCCAGCAGGACCCGGGACAGGGGGCACTATGGCTACACCTTC.

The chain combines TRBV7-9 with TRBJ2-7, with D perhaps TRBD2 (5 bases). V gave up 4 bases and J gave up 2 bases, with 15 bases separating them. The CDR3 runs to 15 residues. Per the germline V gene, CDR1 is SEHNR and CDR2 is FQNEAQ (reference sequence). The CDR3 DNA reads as TGTGCCAGCAGCTCAACCGGGATCGTAACCTACGAGCAGTACTTC. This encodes CASSSTGIVTYEQYF.

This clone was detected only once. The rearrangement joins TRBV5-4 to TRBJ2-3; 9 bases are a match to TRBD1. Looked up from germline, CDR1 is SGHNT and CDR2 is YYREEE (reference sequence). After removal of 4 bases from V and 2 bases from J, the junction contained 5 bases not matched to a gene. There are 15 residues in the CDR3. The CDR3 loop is CASSRRDRDTDTQYF. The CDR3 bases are TGTGCCAGCAGCAGACGGGACAGGGACACAGATACGCAGTATTTT.

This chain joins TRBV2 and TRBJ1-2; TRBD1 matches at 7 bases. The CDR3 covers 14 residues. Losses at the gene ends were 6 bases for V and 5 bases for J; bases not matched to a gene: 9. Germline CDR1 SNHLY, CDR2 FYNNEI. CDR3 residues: CASSLVLRGYGYTF. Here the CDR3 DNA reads TGTGCCAGCAGCCTGGTCCTCAGGGGGTATGGCTACACCTTC.

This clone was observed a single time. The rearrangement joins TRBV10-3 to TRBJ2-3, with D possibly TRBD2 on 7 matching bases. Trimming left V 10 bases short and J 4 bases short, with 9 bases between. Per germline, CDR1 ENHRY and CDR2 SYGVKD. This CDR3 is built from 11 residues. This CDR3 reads CATGGPDTQYF. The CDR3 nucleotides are TGTGCCACCGGGGGGCCAGATACGCAGTATTTT.

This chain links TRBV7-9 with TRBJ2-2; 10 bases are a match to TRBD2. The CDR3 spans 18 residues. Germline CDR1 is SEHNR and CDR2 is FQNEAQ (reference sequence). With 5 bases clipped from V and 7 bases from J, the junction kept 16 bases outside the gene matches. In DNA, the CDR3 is TGTGCCAGCAGCAGCAGAACCCTAGCGGGGGACAGGAGCGGGGAGCTGTTTTTT. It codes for CASSSRTLAGDRSGELFF.

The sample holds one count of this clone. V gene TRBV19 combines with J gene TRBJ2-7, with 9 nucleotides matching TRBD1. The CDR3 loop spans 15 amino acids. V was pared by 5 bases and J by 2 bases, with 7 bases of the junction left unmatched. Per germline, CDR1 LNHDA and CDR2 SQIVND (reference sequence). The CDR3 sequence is CASSVTGTGPYEQYF. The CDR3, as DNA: TGTGCCAGTAGTGTCACCGGGACAGGGCCCTACGAGCAGTACTTC.